The 14 T cell receptor beta chains listed next were all sequenced from one sample in a study of blood T cell repertoires in COVID-19. Assay: immunoSEQ multiplex PCR; the TCRdb copy retains only in-frame clones and omits some. The table lists roughly 380,000 clones, 81% of them singletons. The sample taken for sequencing was peripheral blood. All receptors derive from a human donor with acute or convalescent COVID-19. The donor label of this sample is uncertain.

This clone has only a few counts. The chain combines TRBV3-1 (or the pseudogene TRBV3-2) with TRBJ1-4, with TRBD1 matching over 9 bases. Trimming removed 4 bases from V and 5 bases from J; junction bases left unmatched: 5. The CDR3 totals 15 residues. Germline V gene data show CDR1 as LGHDT and CDR2 as YNNKEL (reference sequence). The CDR3 protein is CASSRGTGRNEKLFF. Here the CDR3 DNA reads TGTGCCAGCAGCCGAGGGACAGGGAGGAATGAAAAACTGTTTTTT.

The CDR3 sequence: CASSLGTGGRRGDYGYTF. CDR3 bases: TGTGCCAGCAGCTTAGGTACCGGGGGGCGCCGGGGGGACTATGGCTACACCTTC. V and J are TRBV13 and TRBJ1-2; the D gene is possibly TRBD1 (6 bases). CDR1 is PRHDT and CDR2 is FYEKMQ in the germline V gene (reference sequence). Trimming shortened V by 0 bases and J by 3 bases, and 20 bases separated the two germline ends. The CDR3 is 18 residues long.

The chain links TRBV6-1 to TRBJ2-7; 7 positions match TRBD2. J was trimmed by 0 bases and V by 3 bases; bases with no gene match: 11. Germline lookup yields CDR1 MNHNS and CDR2 SASEGT. This CDR3 has 17 residues. The CDR3 DNA reads as TGTGCCAGCAGTGAGGGGGAGGGGCGGGACCTCTCCTACGAGCAGTACTTC. This sequence encodes CASSEGEGRDLSYEQYF.

This chain links TRBV7-8 with TRBJ2-7; the D gene is possibly TRBD1 (5 bases). The CDR3 has 12 amino acids. The V gene lost 5 bases and the J gene lost 5 bases, with 10 bases spanning the gap. Germline lookup yields CDR1 SGHVS and CDR2 FQNEAQ. This CDR3 is CASSGEGDEQYF. The CDR3 nucleotides are TGTGCCAGCAGCGGGGAAGGGGACGAGCAGTACTTC.

V is TRBV28 and J is TRBJ2-7; perhaps TRBD2 as D (7 bases). Germline V gives CDR1 MDHEN, CDR2 SYDVKM. CDR3 length equals 15 residues. The V end was cut by 2 bases, the J end by 5 bases, with 16 bases between. The CDR3 is CASSLTGGRNHEQYF. CDR3 DNA: TGTGCCAGCAGTTTAACGGGGGGCCGAAACCACGAGCAGTACTTC.

The CDR3 is CASSPMTGNQPQHF. In DNA, the CDR3 is TGTGCCAGCAGCCCCATGACAGGGAATCAGCCCCAGCATTTT. This sequence joins TRBV7-9 and TRBJ1-5; TRBD1 aligns across 7 bases. Germline CDR1 reads SEHNR; CDR2 reads FQNEAQ (reference sequence). V shed 5 bases and J 4 bases; nucleotides not matched to a gene: 5. The CDR3 consists of 14 residues. Complete variable domain (other parts from reference TRBV7-9 and TRBJ1-5): DTGVSQNPRHKITKRGQNVTFRCDPISEHNRLYWYRQTLGQGPEFLTYFQNEAQLEKSRLLSDRFSAERPKGSFSTLEIQRTEQGDSAMYLCASSPMTGNQPQHFGDGTRLSIL.

The chain uses TRBV6-2 or TRBV6-3 and TRBJ1-5, with 7 bases lining up with TRBD1. Losses at the gene ends were 4 bases for V and 0 bases for J; bases not matched to a gene: 12. Germline CDR1 MNHEY, CDR2 SVGEGT. This CDR3 is built from 18 residues. The CDR3 loop is CASSLWRQGVYSNQPQHF. The CDR3, as DNA: TGTGCCAGCAGTTTATGGAGACAGGGCGTATATAGCAATCAGCCCCAGCATTTT.

The CDR3 DNA is TGTGCCAGCAGCCAATCGACCGGGGACAATCAGCCCCAGCATTTT. Translation: CASSQSTGDNQPQHF. The chain recombines TRBV16 with TRBJ1-5; no clear D gene. The V gene lost 0 bases and the J gene lost 3 bases, with 9 bases spanning the gap. CDR1 KGHSY and CDR2 FQNENV come from the germline V gene. The CDR3 totals 15 residues.

The CDR3 nucleotides are TGTGCCAGCTCACCAACCACCGGGGGTTTGGGCACTGAAGCTTTCTTT. Translating it yields CASSPTTGGLGTEAFF. The chain carries TRBV18 and TRBJ1-1; the D gene is possibly TRBD1 (5 bases). The CDR3 has 16 residues. From germline, CDR1 is KGHSH and CDR2 LQKENI. V was clipped by 2 bases and J by 4 bases, with 17 bases between them.

The chain joins TRBV11-2 to TRBJ2-7; 7 bases are a match to TRBD1. This CDR3 comprises 16 residues. Per the germline V gene, CDR1 is SGHAT and CDR2 is FQNNGV. Trimming took 3 bases from V and 0 from J; bases not matched to a gene: 8. CDR3 in DNA: TGTGCCAGCAGCTTGACAGGGCCCTTTAGCTCCTACGAGCAGTACTTC. Amino acid sequence: CASSLTGPFSSYEQYF.

This chain links TRBV18 with TRBJ1-2; 7 bases map to TRBD1. Germline V gene sequence: CDR1 KGHSH, CDR2 LQKENI. V was pared by 3 bases and J by 4 bases, with 11 bases of the junction left unmatched. The CDR3 is 16 residues long. CDR3 sequence reads: CASSPDAGTAGYGYTF. The CDR3 DNA reads TGTGCCAGCTCACCCGATGCTGGGACAGCCGGCTATGGCTACACCTTC.

The chain employs TRBV29-1 and TRBJ1-5; 9 positions agree with TRBD1. The CDR3 covers 13 residues. CDR1 is SQVTM and CDR2 is ANQGSEA in the germline V gene. The ends lost 6 bases at V and 6 bases at J; junction bases unmatched: 6. For the CDR3, the DNA is TGCAGCGTGGGGACAGGGTTCGGTCAGCCCCAGCATTTT. Translated, it gives CSVGTGFGQPQHF.

J is TRBJ2-3 and V is TRBV24-1; 10 bases agree with TRBD1. This CDR3 is built from 14 residues. Germline V gene lookup returns CDR1 KGHDR and CDR2 SFDVKD. After removal of 9 bases from V and 5 bases from J, the junction contained 7 bases not matched to a gene. CDR3 DNA sequence: TGTGCCACCGCGGACAGGGGGAGGGTAGATACGCAGTATTTT. Translating it yields CATADRGRVDTQYF.

This clone was observed a few times. This rearrangement joins TRBV5-4 to TRBJ2-7; D is undetermined. The CDR3 spans 13 residues. In germline, CDR1 is SGHNT, CDR2 YYREEE (reference sequence). Trimming took 1 base from V and 0 from J, leaving 5 bases between them. This CDR3 is CASSLPNSYEQYF. The CDR3 DNA is TGTGCCAGCAGCTTGCCCAACTCCTACGAGCAGTACTTC.